This passage covers 24 T cell receptor beta chains from one sample sequenced in a study of early T cells in non-severe SARS-CoV-2 infection. TCRdb recomputed calls from the 5' RACE reads with MiXCR, one row per CDR3 protein. The table lists some 82,000 distinct CDR3 sequences, 9.5% to 15% of them singletons. The sequencing here drew on whole blood, taken at baseline. These receptors originate from an adult who was a healthcare worker with PCR-confirmed SARS-CoV-2 infection or an uninfected control (not recorded which).

The sample holds a few counts of this clonotype. This rearrangement joins TRBV12-3 or TRBV12-4 to TRBJ1-5; a weak D match, TRBD1 (6 bases). V dropped 5 bases and J dropped 2 bases, with 10 bases sitting between them. This CDR3 region has 14 residues. As DNA, the CDR3 is TGTGCCAGCAGTGACCACAGGGGCAATCAGCCCCAGCATTTT. Its protein is CASSDHRGNQPQHF.

This clonotype was counted only a few times. V is TRBV27 and J is TRBJ2-7; either TRBD1 or TRBD2 may supply D (5 bases each). The CDR3 contains 15 residues. Germline lookup yields CDR1 MNHEY and CDR2 SMNVEV (reference sequence). Deletions cut 4 bases from V and 0 bases from J, with 13 bases between. The CDR3 region has the DNA TGTGCCAGCAGTTCAAGGCCAGGGAGCTCCTACGAGCAGTACTTC. This codes for CASSSRPGSSYEQYF.

The rearrangement uses TRBV7-8 and TRBJ1-3; D may be TRBD1 (5 bases). The CDR3 sequence is 16 residues long. Germline-derived CDR1 and CDR2 are SGHVS and FQNEAQ. Deletions cut 0 bases from V and 0 bases from J, with 9 bases between. DNA of the CDR3: TGTGCCAGCAGCTTAGCCCGGGGGAACTCTGGAAACACCATATATTTT. Its protein product is CASSLARGNSGNTIYF.

This clonotype was recorded at least ten times. The chain employs TRBV19 and TRBJ2-3; D is unclear. V was trimmed by 3 bases and J by 6 bases, leaving 10 bases between them. The length of the CDR3 is 13 residues. The germline CDR1 and CDR2 sequences are LNHDA and SQIVND (reference sequence). CDR3 protein: CASSMGSPDTQYF. The CDR3 DNA is TGTGCCAGTAGTATGGGCAGCCCGGATACGCAGTATTTT.

This clonotype was recorded many times. The chain carries TRBV30 and TRBJ1-1; no definite D call. The V end was cut by 0 bases, the J end by 0 bases, with 8 bases between. This CDR3 spans 14 amino acids. CDR1 and CDR2 from the germline V gene are GTSNPN and SVGIG (reference sequence). The CDR3, as DNA: TGTGCCTGGAGTGTAGCGGGGATGAACACTGAAGCTTTCTTT. Encoded protein: CAWSVAGMNTEAFF. The variable domain in full, completed from reference TRBV30 and TRBJ1-1, reads SQTIHQWPATLVQPVGSPLSLECTVEGTSNPNLYWYRQAAGRGLQLLFYSVGIGQISSEVPQNLSASRPQDRQFILSSKKLLLSDSGFYLCAWSVAGMNTEAFFGQGTRLTVV.

The rearrangement uses TRBV7-9 and TRBJ1-1; D remains ambiguous. V was pared by 6 bases and J by 1 base, with 12 bases between. Germline CDR1 SEHNR, CDR2 FQNEAQ (reference sequence). CDR3 length: 14 residues. CDR3 sequence (DNA): TGTGCCAGCAGTATGGAGGGCTCGAACACTGAAGCTTTCTTT. This translates into CASSMEGSNTEAFF.

The sample holds a few counts of this clonotype. V gene TRBV10-2 combines with J gene TRBJ1-5, with D maybe TRBD1 (6 bases). V was trimmed by 3 bases and J by 4 bases, leaving 7 bases between them. In germline, CDR1 is WSHSY, CDR2 SAAADI. This CDR3 region has 13 residues. DNA of the CDR3: TGCGCCAGCAGTGAAGGGGGAAATCAGCCCCAGCATTTT. As protein: CASSEGGNQPQHF.

The chain joins TRBV5-1 to TRBJ2-7; TRBD2 matches at 7 bases. The trim removed 0 bases at V and 2 bases at J, leaving 8 bases unmatched. Per germline, CDR1 SGHRS and CDR2 YFSETQ. The CDR3 is made up of 16 amino acids. CDR3 nucleotides: TGCGCCAGCAGCTTGGTCTTGGCGGGAGAAGCCTACGAGCAGTACTTC. It is translated as CASSLVLAGEAYEQYF.

This clonotype was counted at least ten times. J is TRBJ1-1 and V is TRBV5-6, with D possibly matching TRBD1 (5 bases). Germline loops: CDR1 SGHDT, CDR2 YYEEEE. The CDR3 is made up of 14 amino acids. Trimming shortened V by 3 bases and J by 2 bases, and 11 bases separated the two germline ends. The chain's CDR3 is CASSWYGGNTEAFF. The CDR3 bases are TGTGCCAGCAGCTGGTATGGGGGAAACACTGAAGCTTTCTTT.

The CDR3 sequence: CSARVDSYEQYF. In nucleotides, the CDR3 is TGCAGTGCTAGAGTCGACTCCTACGAGCAGTACTTC. The chain uses TRBV20-1 and TRBJ2-7; D is undetermined. The CDR3 extends over 12 amino acids. V was trimmed by 1 base and J by 0 bases, leaving 4 bases between them. Germline V gene data show CDR1 as DFQATT and CDR2 as SNEGSKA (reference sequence).

This chain connects TRBV19 to TRBJ1-5; D possibly corresponds to TRBD1 (6 bases). V was trimmed by 10 bases and J by 0 bases, leaving 10 bases between them. Per the germline V gene, CDR1 is LNHDA and CDR2 is SQIVND (reference sequence). The CDR3 extends over 13 amino acids. CDR3 nucleotide sequence: TGTGCCATCGGACAGTTTAGCAATCAGCCCCAGCATTTT. Translating gives CAIGQFSNQPQHF.

There are a few counts of this clonotype. The V and J genes are TRBV24-1 and TRBJ1-1; no firm D call. There are 16 residues in the CDR3. CDR1 and CDR2 from the germline V gene are KGHDR and SFDVKD. Trimming stripped 0 bases from V and 0 bases from J, with 10 bases between. CDR3 in DNA: TGTGCCACCAGTGATTTGGGATTAGAGTTGAACACTGAAGCTTTCTTT. Its translation: CATSDLGLELNTEAFF.

The genes are TRBV7-3 and TRBJ2-7; 12 bases are a match to TRBD2. Germline-derived CDR1 and CDR2 are SGHTA and FQGTGA. The CDR3 loop spans 14 amino acids. The junction had 2 bases not matched to a gene; V was cut back by 3 bases and J by 5 bases. The DNA of the CDR3 is TGTGCCAGCAGCTTGACTAGCGGGAGCAACGAGCAGTACTTC. As protein: CASSLTSGSNEQYF.

The CDR3 loop reads CSVEDPALYQETQYF. CDR3 in DNA: TGCAGCGTTGAAGATCCAGCGCTGTACCAAGAGACCCAGTACTTC. This chain uses TRBV29-1 with TRBJ2-5; D gene unclear. Looked up from germline, CDR1 is SQVTM and CDR2 is ANQGSEA. The CDR3 spans 15 residues. V dropped 0 bases and J dropped 0 bases, with 11 bases sitting between them.

This clonotype was seen a few times. The chain links TRBV11-2 to TRBJ2-3; D not certain. The V end lost 5 bases, the J end lost 4 bases, and 1 base lay between the germline ends. In germline, CDR1 is SGHAT, CDR2 FQNNGV. The CDR3 runs to 10 residues. The CDR3 coding sequence is TGTGCCAGCAGCCCAGATACGCAGTATTTT. Translated: CASSPDTQYF.

This clonotype was counted between two and nine times. The CDR3 sequence: CASTHRWGDGYTF. The DNA of the CDR3 is TGTGCCAGTACCCACCGGTGGGGAGATGGCTACACCTTC. The chain joins TRBV19 to TRBJ1-2; D remains unclear. Germline V CDR1 and CDR2: LNHDA, SQIVND (reference sequence). V shed 7 bases and J shed 6 bases, with 15 bases lying between them. This CDR3 comprises 13 residues.

The sample holds a few counts of this clonotype. The V and J genes are TRBV30 and TRBJ2-7; 8 bases match TRBD2. V lost 5 bases and J lost 4; bases outside the gene matches: 4. Germline CDR1 reads GTSNPN; CDR2 reads SVGIG (reference sequence). The CDR3 extends over 12 amino acids. The CDR3 sequence: CAWGPSGYEQYF. Written as DNA, the CDR3 is TGTGCCTGGGGTCCTAGCGGGTACGAGCAGTACTTC.

The J gene is TRBJ2-7, the V gene TRBV27; 7 bases align to TRBD1. The germline V gene has CDR1 MNHEY and CDR2 SMNVEV (reference sequence). The CDR3 runs to 15 residues. J was trimmed by 0 bases and V by 3 bases; bases with no gene match: 5. The CDR3 coding sequence is TGTGCCAGCAGTTTTCGGACAGGTAGCTCCTACGAGCAGTACTTC. This sequence encodes CASSFRTGSSYEQYF.

This clonotype was found many times. The chain has TRBV6-1 and TRBJ2-4, with 7 bases aligning to TRBD1. V shed 5 bases, J shed 4 bases, and the junction held 8 bases outside the gene matches. CDR3 length: 15 amino acids. Germline V lookup: CDR1 MNHNS, CDR2 SASEGT. The CDR3 region is CASSTRDSWKNIQYF. The DNA for the CDR3 is TGTGCCAGCAGTACCAGGGACAGCTGGAAAAACATTCAGTACTTC.

This clonotype appeared a few times. The genes are TRBV7-6 and TRBJ2-5, with 12 bases lining up with TRBD2. The CDR3 runs to 15 residues. V shed 5 bases, J shed 5 bases, and the junction held 6 bases outside the gene matches. Germline lookup yields CDR1 SGHVS and CDR2 FNYEAQ. CDR3 DNA: TGTGCCAGCAGCCCTCTAGCGGGAGGGCCTGAGACCCAGTACTTC. Translated: CASSPLAGGPETQYF.

The chain joins TRBV6-6 to TRBJ2-1; 7 bases are shared with TRBD2. CDR1 is MNHNY, CDR2 SVGAGI, per germline (reference sequence). V lost 6 bases to trimming and J lost 3 bases; unmatched junction nucleotides: 8. This CDR3 has 15 amino acids. The CDR3 nucleotides read TGTGCCAGCAGCCCAGAGCGGGGTTTCTACAATGAGCAGTTCTTC. It yields the protein CASSPERGFYNEQFF.

This clonotype has at least ten counts. V gene TRBV12-5 combines with J gene TRBJ2-1; TRBD1 matches 7 bases. V shed 11 bases and J 4 bases; nucleotides not matched to a gene: 8. Germline-derived CDR1 and CDR2 are LGHNT and FRNRAP. This CDR3 region has 13 residues. The CDR3 region has the DNA TGTGCTGTTGGGACAGCCAAATACAATGAGCAGTTCTTC. As protein: CAVGTAKYNEQFF.

The table lists this clonotype with a few counts. V usage is TRBV5-4 and J usage is TRBJ2-5, with 7 bases that match TRBD2. The CDR3 runs to 15 residues. The J segment lost 5 bases and the V segment lost 0 bases, leaving 7 bases of the junction unmatched. The germline CDR1 and CDR2 sequences are SGHNT and YYREEE (reference sequence). The CDR3 DNA reads TGTGCCAGCAGCTTGGAGAGCGGGGAGGGCGAGACCCAGTACTTC. It specifies CASSLESGEGETQYF.

J is TRBJ1-2 and V is TRBV5-1; tentative D call: TRBD1 (6 bases). V lost 4 bases and J 8 bases, leaving 21 bases between the germline ends. Germline V gene sequence: CDR1 SGHRS, CDR2 YFSETQ. The CDR3 totals 15 residues. CDR3 region: CASSPQWGQKGGYTF. The CDR3 DNA sequence: TGCGCCAGCAGCCCTCAGTGGGGGCAAAAGGGAGGCTACACCTTC.